The 17 T cell receptor beta chains reported below all come from one sample, sequenced in a study of shared clonotypes between healthy human individuals. Repertoires were generated with immunoSEQ multiplex PCR, while TCRdb's copy carries only in-frame clones and drops some. The sample records roughly 720,000 clones, less than 95% being singletons. Material: memory CD8+ T cells from PBMCs. Subset described: CD45RO+ cells pooled with CCR7-negative TemRA cells. These receptors all come from a man younger than 35 in good health. Some clones in this sample may be carry-over from other donors' samples.

This chain links TRBV6-6 with TRBJ1-6; 7 bases align to TRBD1. The germline gives CDR1 MNHNY, CDR2 SVGAGI (reference sequence). The CDR3 runs to 14 residues. V was pared by 5 bases and J by 6 bases, with 4 bases of the junction left unmatched. CDR3 nucleotides: TGTGCCAGCAGTCCGACAGGGCTTAATTCACCCCTCCACTTT. Its translation: CASSPTGLNSPLHF.

This clone was seen at least ten times. The V gene is TRBV7-9, the J gene TRBJ2-5; D remains ambiguous. Looked up from germline, CDR1 is SEHNR and CDR2 is FQNEAQ (reference sequence). The CDR3 loop spans 14 amino acids. Trimming pared 6 bases from V and 3 bases from J, leaving 14 bases between. CDR3 sequence (DNA): TGTGCCAGCAGTTCGACCGTGACCAAAGAGACCCAGTACTTC. Translating it yields CASSSTVTKETQYF.

This chain joins TRBV27 and TRBJ2-7; possibly TRBD1 for D (5 bases). The germline V gene has CDR1 MNHEY and CDR2 SMNVEV (reference sequence). V lost 7 bases to trimming and J lost 3 bases, with 13 bases between them. The CDR3 runs 13 residues. CDR3 DNA sequence: TGTGCCAGCACCCACGACAGATACTACGAGCAGTACTTC. It codes for CASTHDRYYEQYF.

The chain is built from TRBV7-7 and TRBJ2-5, with TRBD2 matching over 8 bases. The germline V gene encodes CDR1 SSHAT and CDR2 FNYEAQ (reference sequence). After removal of 1 base from V and 5 bases from J, the junction contained 9 bases not matched to a gene. This CDR3 has 16 residues. DNA for the CDR3: TGTGCCAGCAGCTTAGTGGCCGGGAGGGCCTTGGAGACCCAGTACTTC. Residues: CASSLVAGRALETQYF. The full variable domain, rest sourced from reference TRBV7-7 and TRBJ2-5, is GAGVSQSPRYKVTKRGQDVTLRCDPISSHATLYWYQQALGQGPEFLTYFNYEAQPDKSGLPSDRFSAERPEGSISTLTIQRTEQRDSAMYRCASSLVAGRALETQYFGPGTRLLVL.

This chain uses TRBV5-1 with TRBJ2-4; tentative D call: TRBD1 (6 bases). The CDR3 totals 15 residues. Germline V gene sequence: CDR1 SGHRS, CDR2 YFSETQ. The V and J ends lost 0 bases and 7 bases respectively, with 14 bases between them. The CDR3 DNA sequence: TGCGCCAGCAGCTTGGACAGGGACGTCGGGAACATTCAGTACTTC. Translated, it gives CASSLDRDVGNIQYF. Variable domain in full (rest from reference TRBV5-1 and TRBJ2-4): KAGVTQTPRYLIKTRGQQVTLSCSPISGHRSVSWYQQTPGQGLQFLFEYFSETQRNKGNFPGRFSGRQFSNSRSEMNVSTLELGDSALYLCASSLDRDVGNIQYFGAGTRLSVL.

The rearrangement joins TRBV10-3 to TRBJ2-1; no clear D. The CDR3 spans 14 residues. V was pared by 4 bases and J by 0 bases, with 7 bases between. The germline CDR1 and CDR2 sequences are ENHRY and SYGVKD. This chain's CDR3 is CAISGVSSYNEQFF. CDR3 DNA sequence: TGTGCCATCAGTGGGGTGAGCTCCTACAATGAGCAGTTCTTC.

The genes are TRBV7-9 and TRBJ2-7; 8 bases are a match to TRBD2. Germline trimming cut 5 bases from V and 2 bases from J; bases unmatched to any gene: 11. Germline assignment: CDR1 SEHNR and CDR2 FQNEAQ (reference sequence). The CDR3 contains 16 residues. CDR3 amino acids: CASSEPTLAGTYEQYF. CDR3 nucleotide sequence: TGTGCCAGCAGCGAGCCAACTCTAGCGGGCACCTACGAGCAGTACTTC. Full variable domain (missing parts from reference TRBV7-9 and TRBJ2-7): DTGVSQNPRHKITKRGQNVTFRCDPISEHNRLYWYRQTLGQGPEFLTYFQNEAQLEKSRLLSDRFSAERPKGSFSTLEIQRTEQGDSAMYLCASSEPTLAGTYEQYFGPGTRLTVT.

This sequence joins TRBV11-2 and TRBJ2-7, with D possibly matching TRBD1 (6 bases). Trimming removed 0 bases from V and 4 bases from J, with 13 bases in between. The CDR3 has 15 amino acids. Germline CDR1 is SGHAT and CDR2 is FQNNGV. CDR3 region: CASSLDLGTRYEQYF. In DNA, the CDR3 is TGTGCCAGCAGCTTAGATCTCGGGACACGTTACGAGCAGTACTTC. Based on the CDR3 plus reference TRBV11-2 and TRBJ2-7, the full variable domain is EAGVAQSPRYKIIEKRQSVAFWCNPISGHATLYWYQQILGQGPKLLIQFQNNGVVDDSQLPKDRFSAERLKGVDSTLKIQPAKLEDSAVYLCASSLDLGTRYEQYFGPGTRLTVT.

Only one count was recorded for this clone. The genes are TRBV5-6 and TRBJ2-7; D is unclear. Trimming removed 2 bases at V and 3 bases at J, with 12 bases between. The CDR3 consists of 14 residues. Per the germline V gene, CDR1 is SGHDT and CDR2 is YYEEEE. CDR3 sequence: CASSLTLDLYEQYF. Here the CDR3 DNA reads TGTGCCAGCAGCTTAACCCTCGACCTCTACGAGCAGTACTTC. The full variable domain, rest sourced from reference TRBV5-6 and TRBJ2-7, is DAGVTQSPTHLIKTRGQQVTLRCSPKSGHDTVSWYQQALGQGPQFIFQYYEEEERQRGNFPDRFSGHQFPNYSSELNVNALLLGDSALYLCASSLTLDLYEQYFGPGTRLTVT.

The rearrangement links TRBV28 to TRBJ1-1; 8 bases match TRBD1. Losses at the gene ends were 6 bases for V and 1 base for J; bases not matched to a gene: 10. Germline lookup yields CDR1 MDHEN and CDR2 SYDVKM. This CDR3 region has 16 residues. DNA of the CDR3: TGTGCCAGCAGCCGCCTGAGGACAGGGACGAACACTGAAGCTTTCTTT. Translating it yields CASSRLRTGTNTEAFF. The full variable domain, its missing parts supplied by reference TRBV28 and TRBJ1-1, is DVKVTQSSRYLVKRTGEKVFLECVQDMDHENMFWYRQDPGLGLRLIYFSYDVKMKEKGDIPEGYSVSREKKERFSLILESASTNQTSMYLCASSRLRTGTNTEAFFGQGTRLTVV.

This clone was observed a handful of times. The genes are TRBV5-1 and TRBJ1-3, with TRBD1 matching over 7 bases. The CDR3 is 15 amino acids. Trimming took 3 bases from V and 2 from J; bases not matched to a gene: 5. The germline gives CDR1 SGHRS, CDR2 YFSETQ. The CDR3 here is CASSSEGTAGNTIYF. The CDR3 nucleotides read TGCGCCAGCAGCTCTGAAGGGACAGCTGGAAACACCATATATTTT.

This clone was picked up one time. The CDR3 reads CASSIFHKSSYEQYF. The CDR3 nucleotides are TGTGCCAGTAGTATATTCCACAAAAGCTCCTACGAGCAGTACTTC. This rearrangement joins TRBV19 to TRBJ2-7; unclear D gene. Trimming took 2 bases from V and 0 from J, leaving 11 bases between them. The CDR3 spans 15 residues. Germline V gene data show CDR1 as LNHDA and CDR2 as SQIVND (reference sequence).

This clone has just one count. The gene calls are TRBV6-1 and TRBJ2-3; TRBD2 matches 9 bases. The CDR3 loop spans 19 amino acids. V lost 4 bases to trimming and J lost 4 bases; unmatched junction nucleotides: 18. From germline, CDR1 is MNHNS and CDR2 SASEGT. The CDR3 sequence: CASSAAGGPRYSSSDTQYF. For the CDR3, the DNA is TGTGCCAGCAGTGCTGCGGGAGGGCCCAGGTACTCCTCGTCAGATACGCAGTATTTT.

This clone turned up a few times. The chain employs TRBV2 and TRBJ2-7; no firm D call. V lost 6 bases and J 5 bases, leaving 5 bases between the germline ends. This CDR3 is 10 amino acids long. Germline V gives CDR1 SNHLY, CDR2 FYNNEI. The CDR3 here is CASRVNEQYF. Written as DNA, the CDR3 is TGTGCCAGCAGAGTGAACGAGCAGTACTTC.

J is TRBJ1-4 and V is TRBV7-9, with 9 positions matching TRBD1. The germline gives CDR1 SEHNR, CDR2 FQNEAQ (reference sequence). This CDR3 comprises 14 residues. The J segment lost 7 bases and the V segment lost 5 bases, leaving 5 bases of the junction unmatched. CDR3 sequence: CASSPDRGSEKLFF. The CDR3 DNA is TGTGCCAGCAGCCCAGACAGGGGGTCTGAAAAACTGTTTTTT. The full variable domain, with the rest looked up from reference TRBV7-9 and TRBJ1-4, is DTGVSQNPRHKITKRGQNVTFRCDPISEHNRLYWYRQTLGQGPEFLTYFQNEAQLEKSRLLSDRFSAERPKGSFSTLEIQRTEQGDSAMYLCASSPDRGSEKLFFGSGTQLSVL.

A single count supports this clone. J is TRBJ2-3 and V is TRBV9; no definite D call. V shed 0 bases and J shed 3 bases, with 11 bases lying between them. This CDR3 is 15 amino acids long. Germline V gene sequence: CDR1 SGDLS, CDR2 YYNGEE. CDR3 in DNA: TGTGCCAGCAGCGTAGGGTTAGTAGCTACAGATACGCAGTATTTT. Its translation: CASSVGLVATDTQYF.

This clone has more than one count but fewer than ten. The chain joins TRBV7-9 to TRBJ1-2; D perhaps matches TRBD1 (6 bases). This CDR3 spans 13 amino acids. Per the germline V gene, CDR1 is SEHNR and CDR2 is FQNEAQ (reference sequence). The V gene lost 4 bases and the J gene lost 8 bases, with 14 bases spanning the gap. The CDR3 region is CASSSDSTQGYTF. In DNA, the CDR3 is TGTGCCAGCAGCTCGGACAGTACGCAAGGCTACACCTTC.